The source of this TCR beta chain is a study of blood T cell repertoires in COVID-19. For the study at large: Nucleic acid was either cDNA or gDNA, and it came from T cells, B-cell-depleted T cells, or PBMCs.

The CDR3 is 14 residues long. J was trimmed by 5 bases and V by 5 bases; bases with no gene match: 8. From germline, CDR1 is LGHDT and CDR2 YNNKEL (reference sequence). In the authors' methods: Reference gene primer amplification in the assay estimated nucleated cell counts. Some clones are missing from TCRdb's copy, which holds only in-frame ones; the method was immunoSEQ multiplex PCR. V, J and clone size derive from that table, while D and trimming were established from the DNA sequence. This table has 270,000 or so clones, 75% to 95% appearing once. Participants came from roughly 25 US areas, aged about 18 to 89 years.

The receptor's source is a man between 40 and 49 years old who had been exposed to COVID-19. The chain has TRBV3-1 (or the pseudogene TRBV3-2) and TRBJ1-2; 7 bases align to TRBD1. Sequencing used PBMCs or T cells enriched from blood (not recorded which). CDR3 sequence (DNA): TGTGCCAGCAGCTCGACCGGGACAGCTTATGGCTACACCTTC. This encodes CASSSTGTAYGYTF.